This TCR beta chain was documented in a study of Ad26.COV2.S vaccination and SARS-CoV-2 variants. Treatment reported: 19 received Ad26.COV2.S at low or high dose, single or two shots; five or six received placebo; per-sample allocation not given. After the first vaccine or placebo injection, samples were drawn on day 63. The data were produced by immunoSEQ multiplex PCR, yet TCRdb's version contains in-frame clones alone and is incomplete. In the table there are around 400,000 clones, approximately 90% of which are singletons. Concerning this clone: Its antigen is still unknown.

Findings and limits, study-wide: Vaccine recipients had higher spike-specific TCR breadth than placebo recipients.

This TCR derives from a person between 18 and 59 years old who received the Ad26.COV2.S COVID-19 vaccine or a placebo. This specimen was peripheral blood, taken in a trial of Ad26.COV2.S vaccine versus placebo.

CDR3 protein: CASSFGQLHFGTDTQYF. The CDR3 bases are TGTGCCAGCAGCTTTGGACAGCTTCACTTTGGCACAGATACGCAGTATTTT. This chain connects TRBV7-2 to TRBJ2-3; D is perhaps TRBD1 (6 bases). The CDR3 contains 17 residues. In germline, CDR1 is SGHTA, CDR2 FQGNSA. Trimming pared 3 bases from V and 1 base from J, leaving 17 bases between.